This T cell receptor (beta chain) appears in the sequencing data of a study of blood T cell repertoires in COVID-19. Study overall: Italy, Spain and the United States were the sources of the convalescent and acute COVID-19 samples. The analysed material was cDNA or gDNA that came from T cells, B-cell-depleted T cells, or PBMCs.

Source study methods: Amplification of reference gene primers was used by the study to estimate nucleated cell counts. The protocol was immunoSEQ multiplex PCR, while the TCRdb copy is restricted to in-frame clones and leaves out a portion. V and J calls and clone size come straight from that table; D and trimming were deduced from the DNA. Here the sample spans some 130,000 clones, 90% being singletons. J lost 4 bases, V lost 1 base, and 4 bases had no gene match. From germline, CDR1 is SGHTA and CDR2 FQGNSA. This CDR3 is built from 15 residues. This chain connects TRBV7-2 to TRBJ1-5; 7 bases fit TRBD1. This clonotype was sampled from a man aged 50 to 59 with active COVID-19. Sequencing input: peripheral blood. CDR3 protein: CASSLGGQINQPQHF. In nucleotides, the CDR3 is TGTGCCAGCAGCTTAGGGGGACAGATAAATCAGCCCCAGCATTTT.